This T cell receptor beta chain was sequenced in a study of cytomegalovirus exposure and HLA in healthy donors. Study outcomes and limitations: The study put 150 to 200 TCR beta chains on its list as cytomegalovirus-associated.

A remark on this clone: Its antigen is not known.

This CDR3 comprises 14 residues. The germline V gene has CDR1 SGHAT and CDR2 FQNNGV. J was trimmed by 5 bases and V by 4 bases; bases with no gene match: 8. Libraries were prepared by immunoSEQ multiplex PCR; TCRdb keeps only in-frame clonotypes and omits some of them. The sample carries 150,000 to 200,000 clones, roughly 95% recorded once. The V call is TRBV11-2, the J call TRBJ2-7; 7 positions match TRBD1. This clonotype was obtained from a woman aged 18-29 years in good health and CMV-seronegative. The material sequenced was PBMCs. The CDR3 nucleotides read TGTGCCAGCAGCTCCAACAGGGGTCGAAACGAGCAGTACTTC. It translates to CASSSNRGRNEQYF. Together with reference TRBV11-2 and TRBJ2-7, the CDR3 gives the full variable domain: EAGVAQSPRYKIIEKRQSVAFWCNPISGHATLYWYQQILGQGPKLLIQFQNNGVVDDSQLPKDRFSAERLKGVDSTLKIQPAKLEDSAVYLCASSSNRGRNEQYFGPGTRLTVT.